A single sample is the source of the 17 T cell receptor beta chains below, sequenced in a study of human T cells and chemical hapten exposure. TCRdb reanalysed the RACE reads using MiXCR and keeps one entry per CDR3 protein. Altogether 350,000 to 400,000 distinct CDR3 sequences are present, under 6.5% being singletons, with the ten largest covering around 6.1%. Time point: patch test 2, 6 weeks after DPC sensitization. Treatment reported: therapeutic diphenylcyclopropenone sensitization with weekly scalp DPC. The specimen comprised whole blood, sampled in connection with sensitization to the hapten diphenylcyclopropenone (DPC). Receptors were obtained from a woman younger than 30 with alopecia areata. Some clones in this sample may be carry-over from other donors' samples.

The sample holds many counts of this clonotype. The chain is built from TRBV29-1 and TRBJ1-4; maybe TRBD1 (5 bases). CDR1 and CDR2 from the germline V gene are SQVTM and ANQGSEA. Trimming removed 4 bases from V and 1 base from J, with 13 bases in between. The CDR3 contains 15 residues. The CDR3 coding sequence is TGCAGCGTTGTGGGGGGTTTCGGAACTAATGAAAAACTGTTTTTT. Translated: CSVVGGFGTNEKLFF.

The rearrangement uses TRBV20-1 and TRBJ2-7, with 9 bases that match TRBD2. Germline assignment: CDR1 DFQATT and CDR2 SNEGSKA (reference sequence). CDR3 length equals 15 residues. Trimming at V came to 5 bases and at J to 2 bases, leaving 10 bases not matched to a gene. CDR3 region: CSASDSSGDPYEQYF. The CDR3 DNA is TGCAGTGCTTCCGACTCTAGCGGGGATCCCTACGAGCAGTACTTC.

This clonotype appeared a few times. The genes are TRBV5-1 and TRBJ2-7, with D unclear. V was pared by 1 base and J by 1 base, with 9 bases between. Germline loops: CDR1 SGHRS, CDR2 YFSETQ. This CDR3 is built from 14 residues. The CDR3 DNA follows: TGCGCCAGCAGCTTGAGGCAGGTGTCCTACGAGCAGTACTTC. Its protein is CASSLRQVSYEQYF.

This clonotype showed up many times. The CDR3 region has the DNA TGTGCCAGCAGTCCTGAAACCGAGTCAAAACTGTTTTTT. Its protein product is CASSPETESKLFF. The chain recombines TRBV6-5 with TRBJ1-4; D is unresolved. The V gene lost 5 bases and the J gene lost 10 bases, with 14 bases spanning the gap. Germline lookup yields CDR1 MNHEY and CDR2 SVGAGI. The CDR3 consists of 13 residues.

This clonotype was seen more than once but under ten times. V and J are TRBV28 and TRBJ2-3, with D perhaps matching TRBD1 (6 bases). Germline CDR1 reads MDHEN; CDR2 reads SYDVKM. The V and J ends lost 7 bases and 5 bases respectively, with 16 bases between them. This CDR3 spans 14 amino acids. The CDR3 sequence is CASTHRDPGDTQYF. The CDR3 DNA reads TGTGCCAGCACCCACAGGGATCCCGGAGATACGCAGTATTTT.

The chain carries TRBV6-5 and TRBJ2-1, with 7 bases identical to TRBD1. The V gene end was trimmed by 5 bases and the J gene end by 6 bases; junction bases not matched to a gene: 4. Germline CDR1 is MNHEY and CDR2 is SVGAGI. The CDR3 loop spans 13 amino acids. The CDR3 here is CASSTGVFNEQFF. The DNA for the CDR3 is TGTGCCAGCAGTACAGGGGTCTTCAATGAGCAGTTCTTC.

The chain is built from TRBV12-3 or TRBV12-4 and TRBJ2-5, with D unclear. The CDR3 contains 12 residues. Trimming removed 6 bases at V and 5 bases at J, with 10 bases between. CDR3 coding DNA: TGTGCCAGCAGCGAATCCTTGGAGACCCAGTACTTC. This translates into CASSESLETQYF.

This clonotype occurred many times. V is TRBV6-2 or TRBV6-3 and J is TRBJ2-2; D might be TRBD1 (5 bases). The V end lost 5 bases, the J end lost 6 bases, and 7 bases lay between the germline ends. CDR1 is MNHEY and CDR2 is SVGEGT in the germline V gene. The CDR3 is 12 amino acids. Here the CDR3 reads CASSQGAGELFF. The CDR3 DNA sequence: TGTGCCAGCAGTCAGGGTGCCGGGGAGCTGTTTTTT.

This clonotype has more than one count but fewer than ten. The rearrangement links TRBV4-3 to TRBJ1-4; 8 bases align to TRBD1. Germline CDR1 reads LGHNA; CDR2 reads YSLEER. The CDR3 sequence is 13 residues long. V shed 4 bases, J shed 12 bases, and the junction held 7 bases outside the gene matches. CDR3 residues: CASSLTGGEELFF. The CDR3 DNA sequence: TGCGCCAGCAGCCTAACAGGGGGAGAGGAACTGTTTTTT.

The chain uses TRBV20-1 and TRBJ2-3; 13 positions agree with TRBD2. CDR3 size: 18 residues. CDR1 and CDR2 from the germline V gene are DFQATT and SNEGSKA (reference sequence). The junction had 11 bases not matched to a gene; V was cut back by 1 base and J by 4 bases. The CDR3 loop reads CSARGNGLAGVSADTQYF. The CDR3 DNA sequence: TGCAGTGCTAGAGGAAATGGACTAGCGGGGGTTAGCGCAGATACGCAGTATTTT.

This clonotype came up a few times. V usage is TRBV28 and J usage is TRBJ1-6, with D possibly TRBD1 on 5 matching bases. V was clipped by 2 bases and J by 7 bases, with 12 bases between them. Germline V gene lookup returns CDR1 MDHEN and CDR2 SYDVKM. There are 15 residues in the CDR3. In DNA form, the CDR3 reads TGTGCCAGCAGTTTAGGGGACCGAAAGAATTCACCCCTCCACTTT. The encoded protein is CASSLGDRKNSPLHF.

This clonotype was observed many times. This chain links TRBV10-3 with TRBJ2-5; D gene unclear. This CDR3 region has 12 residues. From germline, CDR1 is ENHRY and CDR2 SYGVKD. Between the trimmed V and J ends, which lost 3 bases and 5 bases, there was a span of 7 bases. CDR3: CAISDGRETQYF. CDR3 sequence (DNA): TGTGCCATCAGTGACGGGCGTGAGACCCAGTACTTC.

This clonotype was seen a few times. The chain combines TRBV14 with TRBJ1-2, with TRBD1 matching over 7 bases. The V gene end was trimmed by 4 bases and the J gene end by 3 bases; junction bases not matched to a gene: 11. Germline V gene sequence: CDR1 SGHDN, CDR2 FVKESK. This CDR3 comprises 16 residues. This CDR3 is CASSPYNRDRYYGYTF. CDR3 nucleotides: TGTGCCAGCAGCCCATATAACCGGGACAGATACTATGGCTACACCTTC.

In its sample, this clonotype was seen many times. The chain recombines TRBV10-3 with TRBJ2-7; 7 bases are a match to TRBD2. V was pared by 3 bases and J by 4 bases, with 3 bases of the junction left unmatched. The length of the CDR3 is 13 residues. Germline V lookup: CDR1 ENHRY, CDR2 SYGVKD. CDR3 DNA sequence: TGTGCCATCAGTGAATTCGGGGGGTACGAGCAGTACTTC. Translating it yields CAISEFGGYEQYF.

The table lists this clonotype with a few counts. V and J are TRBV27 and TRBJ1-1, with TRBD1 matching 8 bases. Germline V CDR1 and CDR2: MNHEY, SMNVEV (reference sequence). The CDR3 sequence is 16 residues long. J lost 0 bases, V lost 5 bases, and 8 bases had no gene match. The CDR3 nucleotides are TGTGCCAGCAGTCTAATGTCGGACAGGGTGAACACTGAAGCTTTCTTT. This encodes CASSLMSDRVNTEAFF.

Worth noting for this clonotype: Since a much larger clone is just one base distant, this may be a read error. It is likely a read error, because the conserved phenylalanine at the end of the CDR3 is missing. The rearrangement joins TRBV7-2 to TRBJ1-4; TRBD1 matches at 11 bases. This CDR3 is built from 15 residues. Germline V gives CDR1 SGHTA, CDR2 FQGNSA. The junction had 3 bases not matched to a gene; V was cut back by 2 bases and J by 7 bases. The CDR3 DNA sequence: TGTGCCAGCAGCTTATACGGGACAGGGGGTGAAAAACTGTTTCTT. Translating it yields CASSLYGTGGEKLFL.

CDR3 sequence reads: CASTGDRINYGYTF. CDR3 bases: TGTGCCAGCACCGGGGACAGGATTAACTATGGCTACACCTTC. The chain recombines TRBV28 with TRBJ1-2; TRBD1 aligns across 8 bases. The germline V gene has CDR1 MDHEN and CDR2 SYDVKM. The ends lost 7 bases at V and 1 base at J; junction bases unmatched: 5. This CDR3 comprises 14 residues.